This T cell receptor beta chain was found in a study of blood T cell repertoires in COVID-19 (dated by TCRdb to about 2020). The study in broad terms: Samples covering the acute and convalescent phases of COVID-19 were provided by collaborators in the United States, Italy and Spain. The dataset comprised deeply sampled blood TCRbeta repertoires from subjects exposed to, actively infected with, or recovered from COVID-19. A freely available public database, intended as a resource for researchers studying the immune response to SARS-CoV-2, is where the repertoires were released. The material from the prospective study consisted of cDNA or gDNA derived from T cells, B-cell-depleted T cells, or PBMCs. The samples were drawn from the first 160 participants of the ongoing ImmuneRACE study and from 1,254 subjects provided by 6 global collaborators. A de-identified subject ID, COVID-19 status, age in years and sex were almost always included in the sample metadata. Where available, HLA class I and class II types were taken from metadata supplied by the sample provider and were not determined by assay-based typing.

Overall results and qualifications from the work: How much clinical and demographic metadata was included differed by source and by participant, and the metadata was provided uncurated.

The germline V gene yields KGHSH for CDR1 and LQKENI for CDR2. The CDR3 contains 12 residues, cysteine and phenylalanine counted. CDR3 DNA is the only sequence kept; it has 36 bases, read in frame from the first base. V and J are truncated by 3 bases and 8 bases respectively, leaving an intervening sequence of 7 bases. A word on this clone: What this receptor recognizes is not known. No much larger clonotype is one base removed from it; base qualities were not supplied.

TCRbeta CDR3 regions were amplified from genomic DNA using the immunoSEQ Assay, a bias-controlled multiplex PCR. The study's processing was this. Within the assay, amplification of reference gene primers was used to estimate how many nucleated cells each sample contained. Sequence reads were collapsed and filtered to measure the absolute abundance of every unique TCRbeta CDR3 rearrangement. Productive Simpson clonality was computed per sample as the square root of Simpson's diversity index over productive rearrangements. TCRdb stores this immuneACCESS table with in-frame sequences only. Part of the clones is absent; in the studies checked, under half of the shortfall reflects unresolved V genes, and no reason is known for the rest. V and J calls and clone size are copied from that table; D and trimming were computed from the DNA. Across this sample there are around 370,000 clones, with 87% seen only once. The ten largest clones take up about 6.9% of the sample.

One collaborating source in Seattle enrolled patients during active infection and followed them longitudinally through the course of disease. Whole blood was collected in K2EDTA tubes by collaborating institutions according to the institutions' own protocols. For TCRbeta analysis, collaborator samples were shipped as frozen whole blood, as isolated PBMCs, or as DNA extracted from either sample type. The receptor was derived from a woman aged 50 to 65 with COVID-19, enrolled during active disease. The sequenced sample consisted of peripheral blood. The rearranged chain carries TRBV18 and TRBJ2-2, with the D gene not clear enough to name. The nucleotide sequence is given as TGTGCCAGCTCACCCAATACAGGGGAGCTGTTTTTT. Its translation is CASSPNTGELFF.